A single sample is the source of the 31 T cell receptor beta chains below, sequenced in a study of somatic mutations in cytotoxic T cells in rheumatoid arthritis. Profiling relied on immunoSEQ multiplex PCR, and the TCRdb table lists in-frame clones only, not all of them. The table lists tens of thousands of clones, approximately 85% of them singletons. Sequencing input: CD8+ T cells sorted from blood. Every receptor here comes from an adult with rheumatoid arthritis.

In its sample, this clone was seen once. V and J are TRBV27 and TRBJ1-2, with TRBD1 identical over 8 bases. Germline V gene sequence: CDR1 MNHEY, CDR2 SMNVEV (reference sequence). With 3 bases clipped from V and 3 bases from J, the junction kept 9 bases outside the gene matches. This CDR3 is 16 amino acids long. The CDR3: CASSLAGGLPDYGYTF. The DNA of the CDR3 is TGTGCCAGCAGTTTGGCAGGGGGCCTTCCGGACTATGGCTACACCTTC.

In this sample, this clone turned up a few times. This chain uses TRBV5-4 with TRBJ2-7; D perhaps matches TRBD1 (6 bases). V was shortened by 4 bases and J by 3 bases, with 14 bases between the two germline ends. The germline gives CDR1 SGHNT, CDR2 YYREEE (reference sequence). The CDR3 totals 14 residues. This CDR3 is CASSPWDKDYEQYF. CDR3 nucleotide sequence: TGTGCCAGCAGCCCCTGGGACAAGGACTACGAGCAGTACTTC.

Remarks on this clone: Mismatch with germline at one junction end may stem from a read error. This rearrangement joins TRBV6-1 to TRBJ2-1; maybe TRBD2 (5 bases). CDR1 MNHNS and CDR2 SASEGT come from the germline V gene. This CDR3 is 11 amino acids long. The CDR3 bases are TGTGCCAGCACTAGCTACGATGAGCAGTTCTTC. Its protein product is CASTSYDEQFF.

This clone was observed a few times. V is TRBV28 and J is TRBJ2-7; 7 bases line up with TRBD1. Germline V gene data show CDR1 as MDHEN and CDR2 as SYDVKM. The CDR3 totals 13 residues. V dropped 9 bases and J dropped 4; count of bases not matched to a gene: 9. The CDR3 bases are TGTGCCAGTATCGGGGACAGCCTTTACGAGCAGTACTTC. Protein: CASIGDSLYEQYF.

This rearrangement joins TRBV13 to TRBJ2-7, with 9 bases lining up with TRBD1. In germline, CDR1 is PRHDT, CDR2 FYEKMQ (reference sequence). V was clipped by 8 bases and J by 7 bases; unmatched bases: 6. The CDR3 is 12 residues long. The CDR3 region is CASRDRGREQYF. CDR3 in DNA: TGTGCCAGCCGTGACAGGGGGAGAGAGCAGTACTTC.

The rearrangement links TRBV5-6 to TRBJ2-4; 11 bases fit TRBD1. Germline V gene lookup returns CDR1 SGHDT and CDR2 YYEEEE. The CDR3 length is 16 residues. J was trimmed by 5 bases and V by 3 bases; bases with no gene match: 7. DNA of the CDR3: TGTGCCAGCAGCTCCCATCGGACAGGGGGCGAAAACATTCAGTACTTC. It is translated as CASSSHRTGGENIQYF.

CDR3 DNA sequence: TGTGCCAGCAGTTCAAGGGGACAACCCCAGCATTTT. It specifies CASSSRGQPQHF. The rearrangement joins TRBV27 to TRBJ1-5; D is perhaps TRBD1 (6 bases). The germline CDR1 and CDR2 sequences are MNHEY and SMNVEV (reference sequence). The CDR3 extends over 12 amino acids. Trimming removed 4 bases from V and 10 bases from J, with 11 bases in between.

The chain is built from TRBV19 and TRBJ1-2; perhaps TRBD1 as D (6 bases). Trimming cost V 6 bases and J 4 bases, with 9 bases left between them. From germline, CDR1 is LNHDA and CDR2 SQIVND (reference sequence). The CDR3 extends over 12 amino acids. The CDR3 DNA reads as TGTGCCAGTAGGGGAGGGGGCTATGGCTACACCTTC. It translates to CASRGGGYGYTF.

This chain joins TRBV13 and TRBJ2-3; 10 positions agree with TRBD2. The CDR3 is 19 residues long. Unmatched junction bases numbered 11, after V lost 1 base and J lost 1 base. Germline V gives CDR1 PRHDT, CDR2 FYEKMQ (reference sequence). The CDR3: CASSLETIRLAGGTDTQYF. The CDR3 nucleotides read TGTGCCAGCAGCTTAGAAACGATCCGGCTAGCGGGAGGCACAGATACGCAGTATTTT.

V gene TRBV5-4 combines with J gene TRBJ2-7; D perhaps matches TRBD2 (5 bases). Trimming shortened V by 7 bases and J by 3 bases, and 14 bases separated the two germline ends. Germline values: CDR1 SGHNT, CDR2 YYREEE (reference sequence). The CDR3 spans 13 residues. Written as DNA, the CDR3 is TGTGCCAGCTCCCCCCGGGAAAACTACGAGCAGTACTTC. Translation: CASSPRENYEQYF.

As to this clone: A far more abundant clone sits one base away, making this likely a read error. The chain employs TRBV29-1 and TRBJ1-1; D gene uncertain. Germline V CDR1 and CDR2: SQVTM, ANQGSEA. Trimming pared 4 bases from V and 5 bases from J, leaving 8 bases between. This CDR3 has 11 amino acids. The CDR3 sequence: CSVGRNTEAFF. Here the CDR3 DNA reads TGCAGCGTTGGGAGGAATACTGAAGCTTTCTTT.

By share, this clone ranks as medium-sized. The rearrangement joins TRBV7-9 to TRBJ1-2; D ambiguous. CDR3 length equals 12 residues. From germline, CDR1 is SEHNR and CDR2 FQNEAQ (reference sequence). V was cut by 1 base and J by 6 bases, with 6 bases left in between. The CDR3 loop reads CASSLGIDGYTF. CDR3 in DNA: TGTGCCAGCAGCTTAGGTATTGATGGCTACACCTTC.

This clone was detected only a few times. This rearrangement joins TRBV10-3 to TRBJ2-7, with D perhaps TRBD2 (6 bases). The CDR3 loop spans 12 amino acids. Per germline, CDR1 ENHRY and CDR2 SYGVKD. Deletions cut 11 bases from V and 3 bases from J, with 14 bases between. DNA of the CDR3: TGTGCCTCCGGGACTGACTACTACGAGCAGTACTTC. It is translated as CASGTDYYEQYF.

In its sample, this clone was seen a few times. The chain uses TRBV19 and TRBJ1-1, with a possible D match to TRBD1 (5 bases). Germline lookup yields CDR1 LNHDA and CDR2 SQIVND (reference sequence). This CDR3 has 13 amino acids. Trimming took off 3 bases at V and 4 bases at J, with 9 bases between the two ends. CDR3 bases: TGTGCCAGTAGTATCTGGGGGGGCACTGAAGCTTTCTTT. As protein: CASSIWGGTEAFF. Together with reference TRBV19 and TRBJ1-1, the CDR3 gives the full variable domain: DGGITQSPKYLFRKEGQNVTLSCEQNLNHDAMYWYRQDPGQGLRLIYYSQIVNDFQKGDIAEGYSVSREKKESFPLTVTSAQKNPTAFYLCASSIWGGTEAFFGQGTRLTVV.

The rearrangement joins TRBV6-1 to TRBJ2-1; 10 positions agree with TRBD2. This CDR3 is 15 amino acids long. Germline V gene lookup returns CDR1 MNHNS and CDR2 SASEGT. Germline trimming cut 2 bases from V and 4 bases from J; bases unmatched to any gene: 2. CDR3: CASSERTSGYNEQFF. In DNA, the CDR3 is TGTGCCAGCAGTGAAAGGACTAGCGGTTACAATGAGCAGTTCTTC.

This clone has just one count. The CDR3 bases are TGTGCCAGCAGCTTCCGGGGGACAGGGGGCACCGGGGAGCTGTTTTTT. Protein product: CASSFRGTGGTGELFF. The chain couples TRBV11-3 to TRBJ2-2; 11 nucleotides line up with TRBD1. The CDR3 has 16 amino acids. The trim removed 3 bases at V and 4 bases at J, leaving 4 bases unmatched. The germline V gene encodes CDR1 SGHNT and CDR2 YENEEA.

V and J are TRBV2 and TRBJ2-4, with 8 bases that match TRBD2. J gave up 0 bases and V 8 bases, and 9 bases lay outside the gene matches. Germline values: CDR1 SNHLY, CDR2 FYNNEI. This CDR3 contains 16 residues. As DNA, the CDR3 is TGTGCCAGCTTACGGGGGGGCAGTTTAGCCAAAAACATTCAGTACTTC. The encoded protein is CASLRGGSLAKNIQYF.

The V call is TRBV6-5, the J call TRBJ2-7; D ambiguous. The V end lost 2 bases, the J end lost 4 bases, and 12 bases lay between the germline ends. Germline V lookup: CDR1 MNHEY, CDR2 SVGAGI. The CDR3 sequence is 14 residues long. Written as DNA, the CDR3 is TGTGCCAGCAGTTACGGGTCTAGTGGGTACGAGCAGTACTTC. Amino acid sequence: CASSYGSSGYEQYF.

The rearrangement uses TRBV5-8 and TRBJ1-5; 10 nucleotides line up with TRBD1. With 5 bases clipped from V and 4 bases from J, the junction kept 3 bases outside the gene matches. The CDR3 contains 14 residues. Germline CDR1 SGHTS, CDR2 YDEGEE. CDR3 sequence reads: CASRRDRGNQPQHF. In DNA, the CDR3 is TGTGCCAGCAGACGGGACAGGGGAAATCAGCCCCAGCATTTT.

V is TRBV5-8 and J is TRBJ2-5; TRBD2 agrees at 13 bases. Trimming cost V 4 bases and J 2 bases; bases outside gene matches: 2. The CDR3 totals 15 residues. Germline V gene data show CDR1 as SGHTS and CDR2 as YDEGEE. In DNA, the CDR3 is TGTGCCAGCAGCAAACTAGCGGGGGGGCAAGAGACCCAGTACTTC. The encoded protein is CASSKLAGGQETQYF.

V gene TRBV5-5 combines with J gene TRBJ1-2; D perhaps matches TRBD1 (6 bases). The CDR3 has 15 residues. The germline V gene has CDR1 SGHKS and CDR2 YYEKEE (reference sequence). Trimming removed 3 bases from V and 4 bases from J, with 16 bases in between. The CDR3 here is CASSYPRGVGYGYTF. The CDR3 DNA reads as TGTGCCAGCAGCTACCCCAGGGGAGTGGGCTATGGCTACACCTTC.

This rearrangement joins TRBV7-2 to TRBJ1-6; 10 bases agree with TRBD1. The CDR3 consists of 18 residues. Per germline, CDR1 SGHTA and CDR2 FQGNSA. V was clipped by 1 base and J by 9 bases; unmatched bases: 12. The CDR3 nucleotides are TGTGCCAGCAGCTTAGGGATCCGGGACAGGGGAAGGAGTTCACCCCTCCACTTT. Translating it yields CASSLGIRDRGRSSPLHF.

This sequence joins TRBV10-2 and TRBJ2-1; D is ambiguous. The CDR3 is 10 residues long. Germline assignment: CDR1 WSHSY and CDR2 SAAADI. V lost 6 bases, J lost 7 bases, and 4 bases lay in between. In DNA, the CDR3 is TGCGCCAGCAGCGGGAATGAGCAGTTCTTC. Its translation is CASSGNEQFF.

The V and J genes are TRBV5-4 and TRBJ1-3; D might be TRBD1 (5 bases). Germline V lookup: CDR1 SGHNT, CDR2 YYREEE (reference sequence). V lost 4 bases and J lost 6, with 11 bases in between. CDR3 length: 13 amino acids. CDR3 in DNA: TGTGCCAGCAGCCCCCAAGGGACAAACACCATATATTTT. Translation gives CASSPQGTNTIYF. The complete variable domain, with remaining parts taken from reference TRBV5-4 and TRBJ1-3, reads ETGVTQSPTHLIKTRGQQVTLRCSSQSGHNTVSWYQQALGQGPQFIFQYYREEENGRGNFPPRFSGLQFPNYSSELNVNALELDDSALYLCASSPQGTNTIYFGEGSWLTVV.

V usage is TRBV5-1 and J usage is TRBJ2-1, with 15 nucleotides matching TRBD2. There are 15 residues in the CDR3. J lost 9 bases, V lost 5 bases, and 6 bases had no gene match. Germline-derived CDR1 and CDR2 are SGHRS and YFSETQ. CDR3 region: CASSIRTSGGGEQFF. The CDR3 DNA sequence: TGCGCCAGCAGTATCCGGACTAGCGGGGGGGGTGAGCAGTTCTTC.

This chain joins TRBV6-5 and TRBJ2-5, with D tentatively TRBD1 (5 bases). The J call may not be correct, given that the DNA end is closer to TRBJ2-7. In germline, CDR1 is MNHEY, CDR2 SVGAGI. The CDR3 totals 13 residues. Here the CDR3 reads CASSYSGRGEQYF. The CDR3 DNA reads TGTGCCAGCAGTTACTCGGGAAGGGGCGAGCAGTACTTC.

The chain joins TRBV18 to TRBJ1-5; TRBD1 agrees at 9 bases. This CDR3 contains 15 residues. V shed 5 bases, J shed 0 bases, and the junction held 2 bases outside the gene matches. The germline CDR1 and CDR2 sequences are KGHSH and LQKENI. The CDR3 nucleotides read TGTGCCAGCTCATGGACAGGGGATAGCAATCAGCCCCAGCATTTT. It is translated as CASSWTGDSNQPQHF.

The chain couples TRBV16 to TRBJ1-2, with 7 nucleotides matching TRBD1. The germline CDR1 and CDR2 sequences are KGHSY and FQNENV. The ends lost 1 base at V and 8 bases at J; junction bases unmatched: 13. The CDR3 has 16 amino acids. The CDR3 sequence: CASSQFRGGAPGGYTF. For the CDR3, the DNA is TGTGCCAGCAGCCAATTTCGAGGGGGCGCCCCGGGGGGCTACACCTTC. Together with reference TRBV16 and TRBJ1-2, the CDR3 gives the full variable domain: GEEVAQTPKHLVRGEGQKAKLYCAPIKGHSYVFWYQQVLKNEFKFLISFQNENVFDETGMPKERFSAKCLPNSPCSLEIQATKLEDSAVYFCASSQFRGGAPGGYTFGSGTRLTVV.

The gene calls are TRBV7-6 and TRBJ2-7, with 7 bases identical to TRBD2. The germline gives CDR1 SGHVS, CDR2 FNYEAQ. The length of the CDR3 is 12 residues. Trimming cost V 1 base and J 6 bases; bases outside gene matches: 0. This chain's CDR3 is CASSLGGGEQYF. The CDR3 bases are TGTGCCAGCAGCTTAGGCGGGGGCGAGCAGTACTTC.

The CDR3 sequence: CASSLVAANYGYTF. CDR3 DNA: TGTGCCAGCAGCTTGGTTGCGGCTAACTATGGCTACACCTTC. The gene calls are TRBV5-4 and TRBJ1-2; no clear D. This CDR3 has 14 amino acids. V dropped 0 bases and J dropped 0 bases, with 6 bases sitting between them. Germline CDR1 SGHNT, CDR2 YYREEE (reference sequence).

The CDR3 spells CAWSGDLQYF. The CDR3 DNA reads TGTGCCTGGAGCGGAGACCTCCAGTACTTC. The chain carries TRBV30 and TRBJ2-5; no clear D. The germline V and J ends were trimmed by 3 bases and 10 bases, with 9 bases remaining between them. Germline loops: CDR1 GTSNPN, CDR2 SVGIG (reference sequence). The CDR3 has 10 amino acids.